These 29 T cell receptor beta chains originate from one sample sequenced in a study of blood T cells in healthy people across ages. For the second PCR, which ran for roughly 7 to 11 cycles, a sample-barcoded 5' primer and a J-beta primer mix were used. TCRdb processed the 5' RACE reads anew with MiXCR; each CDR3 protein has one entry. The table includes around 690,000 distinct CDR3 sequences, roughly 53% detected once. The sequencing sample was made of blood. These receptors were obtained from a man in his 60s in good health.

CDR3 coding DNA: TGTGCCAGCAGTTACTCGGTGGGGACGGGGATTTCACCCCTCCACTTT. Translated: CASSYSVGTGISPLHF. V usage is TRBV6-5 and J usage is TRBJ1-6; possibly TRBD1 for D (5 bases). The CDR3 covers 16 residues. Trimming removed 0 bases at V and 9 bases at J, with 15 bases between. Germline V gives CDR1 MNHEY, CDR2 SVGAGI.

This clonotype was counted between two and nine times. V usage is TRBV4-2 and J usage is TRBJ2-1, with D perhaps TRBD2 (7 bases). With 5 bases removed from V and 9 bases from J, the gap between germline ends came to 20 bases. The CDR3 has 15 amino acids. CDR1 is LGHNA and CDR2 is YNFKEQ in the germline V gene. The CDR3 loop is CASSTTLGGLGEQFF. The CDR3 bases are TGTGCCAGCAGCACTACATTGGGGGGGCTCGGTGAGCAGTTCTTC.

This clonotype was found once. The chain uses TRBV4-3 and TRBJ2-1, with TRBD1 identical over 9 bases. The germline gives CDR1 LGHNA, CDR2 YSLEER. J lost 5 bases, V lost 0 bases, and 8 bases had no gene match. The CDR3 has 17 residues. CDR3 DNA sequence: TGCGCCAGCAGCCAAGATAGTTCGGGACAGGGTGACAATGAGCAGTTCTTC. Translated: CASSQDSSGQGDNEQFF.

The chain employs TRBV7-9 and TRBJ2-1; the D is unclear. Germline V lookup: CDR1 SEHNR, CDR2 FQNEAQ (reference sequence). The CDR3 length is 13 residues. Trimming cost V 3 bases and J 14 bases, with 17 bases left between them. The CDR3 sequence is CASSLTTGRQEFF. The DNA of the CDR3 is TGTGCCAGCAGCTTGACAACTGGGCGTCAAGAGTTCTTC.

V usage is TRBV10-3 and J usage is TRBJ1-2; D may be TRBD1 (6 bases). This CDR3 comprises 12 residues. Germline V CDR1 and CDR2: ENHRY, SYGVKD. Trimming removed 11 bases from V and 4 bases from J, with 14 bases in between. Here the CDR3 DNA reads TGTGCCGCGAAACAGGGAGCCTATGGCTACACCTTC. Its protein product is CAAKQGAYGYTF.

The rearrangement uses TRBV7-2 and TRBJ2-3; D gene uncertain. The CDR3 contains 16 residues. With 4 bases removed from V and 2 bases from J, the gap between germline ends came to 16 bases. CDR1 and CDR2 (germline): SGHTA, FQGNSA. The CDR3, as DNA: TGTGCCAGCAGCTCAATTCCCGCAGGCGTCACAGATACGCAGTATTTT. Amino acid sequence: CASSSIPAGVTDTQYF.

The rearrangement uses TRBV5-6 and TRBJ2-5, with 10 bases fitting TRBD2. CDR1 and CDR2 (germline): SGHDT, YYEEEE. There are 15 residues in the CDR3. Unmatched junction bases numbered 7, after V lost 4 bases and J lost 4 bases. The CDR3 protein is CASSGGTSVRETQYF. CDR3 in DNA: TGTGCCAGCAGCGGGGGGACTAGCGTCAGAGAGACCCAGTACTTC.

This sequence joins TRBV3-1 and TRBJ2-1; 9 nucleotides line up with TRBD1. This CDR3 contains 16 residues. Germline V gene lookup returns CDR1 LGHDT and CDR2 YNNKEL (reference sequence). V dropped 3 bases and J dropped 7; count of bases not matched to a gene: 10. CDR3 loop: CASSQSPTGGYNEQFF. The CDR3 nucleotides read TGTGCCAGCAGCCAGTCGCCGACAGGGGGATATAATGAGCAGTTCTTC.

The CDR3 protein is CASSPGLAGGLSYEQYF. DNA of the CDR3: TGCGCCAGCAGCCCGGGACTAGCGGGGGGGCTATCCTACGAGCAGTACTTC. The chain carries TRBV5-1 and TRBJ2-7; 16 bases fit TRBD2. The CDR3 totals 17 residues. J lost 1 base, V lost 4 bases, and 5 bases had no gene match. In germline, CDR1 is SGHRS, CDR2 YFSETQ.

This clonotype was seen a few times. The rearrangement joins TRBV20-1 to TRBJ2-7; 7 bases line up with TRBD1. The CDR3 is 13 amino acids. Losses at the gene ends were 5 bases for V and 1 base for J; bases not matched to a gene: 5. The germline V gene encodes CDR1 DFQATT and CDR2 SNEGSKA (reference sequence). The CDR3 sequence: CSAPDRLSYEQYF. The CDR3 bases are TGCAGTGCTCCGGACAGGCTATCCTACGAGCAGTACTTC.

The gene calls are TRBV7-9 and TRBJ2-4, with 9 bases that match TRBD2. This CDR3 is 16 amino acids long. After removal of 2 bases from V and 3 bases from J, the junction contained 5 bases not matched to a gene. Germline lookup yields CDR1 SEHNR and CDR2 FQNEAQ (reference sequence). The CDR3 loop is CASSLWASGVKNIQYF. The CDR3 DNA reads as TGTGCCAGCAGCTTATGGGCTAGCGGGGTCAAAAACATTCAGTACTTC.

In its sample, this clonotype was seen once. The CDR3 nucleotides read TGTGCCATCAGCCCCGGGGGGGGGTCGGGGAACACTGAAGCTTTCTTT. Translating gives CAISPGGGSGNTEAFF. The J gene is TRBJ1-1, the V gene TRBV10-3; tentatively, D is TRBD1 (5 bases). Trimming took off 6 bases at V and 1 base at J, with 18 bases between the two ends. Germline CDR1 ENHRY, CDR2 SYGVKD. CDR3 size: 16 residues.

J is TRBJ1-2 and V is TRBV10-2; no firm D call. From germline, CDR1 is WSHSY and CDR2 SAAADI. V lost 6 bases, J lost 2 bases, and 16 bases lay in between. This CDR3 region has 15 residues. In DNA form, the CDR3 reads TGCGCCAGCAGCCCGGGGTCCGGGGTCAACTATGGCTACACCTTC. Translating it yields CASSPGSGVNYGYTF.

This chain uses TRBV28 with TRBJ1-6; no firm D call. This CDR3 has 17 residues. Trimming took off 8 bases at V and 1 base at J, with 18 bases between the two ends. The germline V gene encodes CDR1 MDHEN and CDR2 SYDVKM. CDR3 in amino acids: CASRPRFPNSYNSPLHF. The CDR3 DNA follows: TGTGCCAGCCGCCCTCGGTTTCCTAATTCCTATAATTCACCCCTCCACTTT.

The chain carries TRBV28 and TRBJ2-1; TRBD2 is a possible D gene (5 bases). V was cut by 3 bases and J by 9 bases, with 9 bases left in between. From germline, CDR1 is MDHEN and CDR2 SYDVKM. The CDR3 is 12 residues long. The CDR3 reads CASSLRVGEQFF. The DNA for the CDR3 is TGTGCCAGCAGTTTGAGGGTGGGTGAGCAGTTCTTC.

This clonotype was found a few times. The J gene is TRBJ1-6, the V gene TRBV7-9, with 10 bases identical to TRBD1. CDR3 length: 14 amino acids. Germline values: CDR1 SEHNR, CDR2 FQNEAQ (reference sequence). The V segment lost 5 bases and the J segment 7 bases; nucleotides outside the gene matches: 2. The chain's CDR3 is CASSMGQGNSPLHF. DNA of the CDR3: TGTGCCAGCAGCATGGGACAGGGGAATTCACCCCTCCACTTT.

This sequence joins TRBV6-4 and TRBJ2-7; D is unresolved. Matching the DNA end better, TRBJ2-5 makes the J call doubtful. Per the germline V gene, CDR1 is MRHNA and CDR2 is SNTAGT. The CDR3 has 12 residues. The CDR3 reads CASSPVSETQYF. CDR3 nucleotide sequence: TGTGCCAGCAGTCCGGTGAGCGAGACCCAGTACTTC.

The chain carries TRBV14 and TRBJ2-7, with 9 bases that match TRBD2. J gave up 0 bases and V 3 bases, and 3 bases lay outside the gene matches. This CDR3 has 15 residues. From germline, CDR1 is SGHDN and CDR2 FVKESK. The CDR3 bases are TGTGCCAGCAGCCACCCAGCGGGGGGCTCCTACGAGCAGTACTTC. It encodes CASSHPAGGSYEQYF.

V gene TRBV4-1 combines with J gene TRBJ2-7; TRBD1 or TRBD2 may be the D gene (5 bases each). This CDR3 has 15 amino acids. V lost 4 bases and J 3 bases, leaving 16 bases between the germline ends. Germline-derived CDR1 and CDR2 are MGHRA and YSYEKL. CDR3 sequence reads: CASSPSWDGDYEQYF. As DNA, the CDR3 is TGCGCCAGCAGCCCGAGCTGGGACGGAGACTACGAGCAGTACTTC.

The V and J genes are TRBV6-5 and TRBJ1-6; D possibly corresponds to TRBD1 (6 bases). CDR1 is MNHEY, CDR2 SVGAGI, per germline. The CDR3 is made up of 15 amino acids. Trimming stripped 2 bases from V and 10 bases from J, with 15 bases between. CDR3 in amino acids: CASSYTGRGRSPLHF. The CDR3 DNA reads TGTGCCAGCAGTTACACTGGCAGGGGTAGATCACCCCTCCACTTT.

This clonotype has only a few counts. Written as DNA, the CDR3 is TGTGCCAGCGGGAACAGGGTTGGGACCCAGTACTTC. Translated, it gives CASGNRVGTQYF. V usage is TRBV27 and J usage is TRBJ2-5; a weak D match, TRBD1 (6 bases). The germline V gene encodes CDR1 MNHEY and CDR2 SMNVEV (reference sequence). The CDR3 covers 12 residues. V was cut by 8 bases and J by 7 bases, with 14 bases left in between.

V and J are TRBV6-4 and TRBJ2-1, with TRBD1 identical over 7 bases. With 3 bases clipped from V and 11 bases from J, the junction kept 4 bases outside the gene matches. The V gene's germline CDR1 is MRHNA and CDR2 SNTAGT. CDR3 length: 12 amino acids. As DNA, the CDR3 is TGTGCCAGCAGTGAAGACAGGGTAAAGCAGTTCTTC. Translated, it gives CASSEDRVKQFF.

The chain recombines TRBV28 with TRBJ2-5, with unresolved D. CDR3 length: 15 residues. CDR1 and CDR2 (germline): MDHEN, SYDVKM. V shed 6 bases and J shed 0 bases, with 14 bases lying between them. The DNA for the CDR3 is TGTGCCAGCAGGCCTAGGCGATCGTACCAAGAGACCCAGTACTTC. It specifies CASRPRRSYQETQYF.

With regard to this clonotype: The DNA is left out, because the CDR3 cannot be placed on it with certainty; the CDR3 is given as TCRdb lists it. The J gene is TRBJ2-5, the V gene TRBV6-1; TRBD1, the D gene given by the table, was not confirmed from the DNA. The CDR3 sequence runs 12 residues, both termini included. Germline V gene sequence: CDR1 MNHNS, CDR2 SASEGT. CDR3 amino acids: CASSVGTGARYF.

The rearrangement joins TRBV5-1 to TRBJ1-4; 8 positions agree with TRBD1. This CDR3 contains 16 residues. Germline V gene data show CDR1 as SGHRS and CDR2 as YFSETQ. Losses at the gene ends were 4 bases for V and 0 bases for J; bases not matched to a gene: 5. The CDR3: CASSRQGQATNEKLFF. The CDR3 coding sequence is TGCGCCAGCAGCCGACAGGGGCAAGCAACTAATGAAAAACTGTTTTTT.

This chain links TRBV5-1 with TRBJ1-1; 7 bases map to TRBD1. Germline trimming cut 4 bases from V and 6 bases from J; bases unmatched to any gene: 15. This CDR3 has 16 residues. Germline V gene data show CDR1 as SGHRS and CDR2 as YFSETQ. The CDR3 DNA follows: TGCGCCAGCAGCACAACCGGGACAGCCAACCGGGCTGAAGCTTTCTTT. Residues: CASSTTGTANRAEAFF.

V and J are TRBV5-1 and TRBJ2-1; D perhaps matches TRBD2 (5 bases). V lost 0 bases to trimming and J lost 9 bases, with 19 bases between them. Germline CDR1 SGHRS, CDR2 YFSETQ. The CDR3 runs 16 residues. The CDR3 here is CASSLDPPPVGGEQFF. For the CDR3, the DNA is TGCGCCAGCAGCTTGGATCCTCCACCGGTCGGAGGTGAGCAGTTCTTC.

V usage is TRBV20-1 and J usage is TRBJ1-2; D may be TRBD1 (5 bases). Per germline, CDR1 DFQATT and CDR2 SNEGSKA (reference sequence). Deletions cut 6 bases from V and 0 bases from J, with 11 bases between. CDR3 length: 13 amino acids. CDR3 sequence reads: CSAPGRANYGYTF. The CDR3 region has the DNA TGCAGTGCACCGGGACGGGCTAACTATGGCTACACCTTC.

CDR3 coding DNA: TGTGCCAGCAGACTAGCGGGCGTGGTGTACTTC. It encodes CASRLAGVVYF. V usage is TRBV12-3 or TRBV12-4 and J usage is TRBJ2-5, with 9 nucleotides matching TRBD2. With 6 bases clipped from V and 13 bases from J, the junction kept 6 bases outside the gene matches. This CDR3 has 11 residues.